The source of this T cell receptor beta chain is a study of cytomegalovirus exposure and HLA in healthy donors. Study findings and constraints: It was reportedly the case that the classifier diagnosed cytomegalovirus status with high specificity and sensitivity. A few of the chains that were CMV-associated were confirmed in vitro to be specific for CMV antigens.

On this clone itself: Its antigen is as yet unknown.

Repertoires were generated with immunoSEQ multiplex PCR, while TCRdb's copy carries only in-frame clones and drops some. The sample yields more than 75,000 clones, about 92% seen once. Trimming left V 1 base short and J 4 bases short, with 8 bases between. The CDR3 covers 13 residues. The germline V gene has CDR1 LNHDA and CDR2 SQIVND (reference sequence). The donors were members of the validation cohort comprising over a hundred subjects, separate from the roughly 730-subject first cohort. The receptor was isolated from a man between 18 and 29 years old in good health and CMV-seronegative. The sequencing sample was made of PBMCs. The rearrangement uses TRBV19 and TRBJ2-7, with unresolved D. Written as DNA, the CDR3 is TGTGCCAGTAGTATAGGCGGATATTACGAGCAGTACTTC. Protein product: CASSIGGYYEQYF.